These 29 T cell receptor beta chains originate from one sample sequenced in a study of early T cells in non-severe SARS-CoV-2 infection. TCRdb reprocessed the 5' RACE reads via MiXCR and lists one record per CDR3 protein. The sample has roughly 29,000 distinct CDR3 sequences, 5.6% seen once. Sequencing was done on a sample of whole blood. The receptors originated from an adult who was a healthcare worker with PCR-confirmed SARS-CoV-2 infection or an uninfected control (not recorded which).

This clonotype came up many times. The chain recombines TRBV4-1 with TRBJ2-1, with TRBD2 matching over 10 bases. CDR1 is MGHRA, CDR2 YSYEKL, per germline. With V trimmed by 0 bases and J by 0 bases, 11 bases remained unmatched. The CDR3 totals 20 residues. The CDR3 sequence is CASSQDRLAGARGSYNEQFF. In DNA, the CDR3 is TGCGCCAGCAGCCAAGATCGGCTAGCGGGGGCCCGGGGCTCCTACAATGAGCAGTTCTTC.

This clonotype was observed at least ten times. The CDR3 DNA reads as TGCGCCAGCAGCCAAGATCGGACTAGCGGGGGCGTAATACCCTACGAGCAGTACTTC. Translation gives CASSQDRTSGGVIPYEQYF. The chain carries TRBV4-3 and TRBJ2-7; TRBD2 agrees at 13 bases. The V and J ends lost 0 bases and 2 bases, in that order; junction bases with no gene match: 10. The germline CDR1 and CDR2 sequences are LGHNA and YSLEER. This CDR3 is built from 19 residues.

The table lists this clonotype with a few counts. The rearrangement joins TRBV5-8 to TRBJ1-5; D possibly corresponds to TRBD1 (5 bases). CDR1 is SGHTS, CDR2 YDEGEE, per germline. The CDR3 covers 15 residues. V lost 4 bases and J lost 4, with 15 bases in between. The CDR3 DNA follows: TGTGCCAGCAGCCGGGGGACGGAGGCTAATCAGCCCCAGCATTTT. Amino acids: CASSRGTEANQPQHF.

This clonotype appeared a single time. The J gene is TRBJ1-2, the V gene TRBV7-3, with 9 bases that match TRBD1. V lost 8 bases and J lost 8; bases outside the gene matches: 3. This CDR3 has 11 amino acids. Per the germline V gene, CDR1 is SGHTA and CDR2 is FQGTGA. The CDR3 nucleotides are TGTGCCAGCGGGACAGGGAAGGGCTACACCTTC. This encodes CASGTGKGYTF. The whole variable domain, filled in from reference TRBV7-3 and TRBJ1-2, reads GAGVSQTPSNKVTEKGKYVELRCDPISGHTALYWYRQSLGQGPEFLIYFQGTGAADDSGLPNDRFFAVRPEGSVSTLKIQRTERGDSAVYLCASGTGKGYTFGSGTRLTVV.

This clonotype was observed a handful of times. The gene calls are TRBV6-5 and TRBJ2-2, with D hard to call. There are 14 residues in the CDR3. Trimming took off 5 bases at V and 0 bases at J, with 7 bases between the two ends. The germline CDR1 and CDR2 sequences are MNHEY and SVGAGI. CDR3 in amino acids: CASSRGPNTGELFF. The CDR3 bases are TGTGCCAGCAGTCGTGGACCGAACACCGGGGAGCTGTTTTTT.

This clonotype was found many times. V gene TRBV18 combines with J gene TRBJ2-7; 9 nucleotides line up with TRBD1. The germline V gene encodes CDR1 KGHSH and CDR2 LQKENI. Unmatched junction bases numbered 8, after V lost 6 bases and J lost 5 bases. The CDR3 runs 14 residues. CDR3 nucleotides: TGTGCCAGCTCTGTGGACAGGGGATACGACGAGCAGTACTTC. It specifies CASSVDRGYDEQYF.

In nucleotides, the CDR3 is TGTGCCAGCTCACTTCGGGCGTCTCCGGAGGATGAGCAGTTCTTC. Translated, it gives CASSLRASPEDEQFF. The chain has TRBV18 and TRBJ2-1, with a tentative D call TRBD2 (5 bases). This CDR3 is 15 amino acids long. The germline V gene has CDR1 KGHSH and CDR2 LQKENI. V dropped 4 bases and J dropped 8 bases, with 18 bases sitting between them.

The table lists this clonotype with many counts. The CDR3: CSARVGPPEDTQYF. As DNA, the CDR3 is TGCAGTGCTAGAGTAGGTCCCCCAGAAGATACGCAGTATTTT. V gene TRBV20-1 combines with J gene TRBJ2-3; D unclear. V was trimmed by 1 base and J by 5 bases, leaving 13 bases between them. The CDR3 extends over 14 amino acids. Germline V gene lookup returns CDR1 DFQATT and CDR2 SNEGSKA (reference sequence).

This clonotype was recorded at least ten times. The rearrangement uses TRBV30 and TRBJ2-5; D is perhaps TRBD2 (6 bases). The CDR3 has 12 amino acids. CDR1 is GTSNPN and CDR2 is SVGIG in the germline V gene (reference sequence). V was pared by 3 bases and J by 5 bases, with 10 bases between. CDR3 loop: CAWRAGRETQYF. DNA of the CDR3: TGTGCCTGGAGGGCGGGGCGCGAGACCCAGTACTTC.

This clonotype was counted ten times or more. This chain links TRBV7-9 with TRBJ1-1; D might be TRBD1 (6 bases). Germline V gene data show CDR1 as SEHNR and CDR2 as FQNEAQ (reference sequence). The CDR3 totals 16 residues. V was trimmed by 5 bases and J by 6 bases, leaving 22 bases between them. This CDR3 is CASSIVQGQRIAEAFF. The CDR3 DNA follows: TGTGCCAGCAGCATCGTGCAGGGACAAAGGATCGCTGAAGCTTTCTTT.

This clonotype was detected ten times or more. The chain links TRBV7-2 to TRBJ1-1; D is uncertain. Deletions cut 6 bases from V and 4 bases from J, with 9 bases between. The CDR3 is made up of 12 amino acids. The germline V gene has CDR1 SGHTA and CDR2 FQGNSA. This chain's CDR3 is CASRKRATEAFF. The CDR3 DNA is TGTGCCAGCAGGAAAAGGGCCACTGAAGCTTTCTTT.

This clonotype was observed at least ten times. The V gene is TRBV6-2 or TRBV6-3, the J gene TRBJ2-3; TRBD2 matches at 10 bases. Germline V CDR1 and CDR2: MNHEY, SVGEGT. The CDR3 loop spans 17 amino acids. V shed 2 bases, J shed 2 bases, and the junction held 7 bases outside the gene matches. Here the CDR3 DNA reads TGTGCCAGCAGTTACCCATTTACTAGCGGGGCCACAGATACGCAGTATTTT. Translation: CASSYPFTSGATDTQYF.

The sample holds a few counts of this clonotype. This chain uses TRBV11-2 with TRBJ1-4; maybe TRBD1 (5 bases). CDR1 and CDR2 from the germline V gene are SGHAT and FQNNGV. V shed 5 bases and J shed 4 bases, with 17 bases lying between them. The CDR3 loop spans 16 amino acids. The chain's CDR3 is CASSRGRFSGNEKLFF. CDR3 nucleotide sequence: TGTGCCAGCAGCAGGGGCCGATTCTCTGGTAATGAAAAACTGTTTTTT.

In its sample, this clonotype was seen many times. The chain uses TRBV7-6 and TRBJ2-7, with D uncertain. The CDR3 has 14 amino acids. CDR1 is SGHVS and CDR2 is FNYEAQ in the germline V gene. Trimming removed 6 bases at V and 2 bases at J, with 14 bases between. The CDR3 coding sequence is TGTGCCAGCAGAGAAAACTCAGGCGCCTACGAGCAGTACTTC. Its translation is CASRENSGAYEQYF. The full variable domain, with the rest looked up from reference TRBV7-6 and TRBJ2-7, is GAGVSQSPRYKVTKRGQDVALRCDPISGHVSLYWYRQALGQGPEFLTYFNYEAQQDKSGLPNDRFSAERPEGSISTLTIQRTEQRDSAMYRCASRENSGAYEQYFGPGTRLTVT.

The table lists this clonotype with a few counts. The V gene is TRBV29-1, the J gene TRBJ2-4; perhaps TRBD2 as D (5 bases). The V gene lost 2 bases and the J gene lost 13 bases, with 12 bases spanning the gap. Germline values: CDR1 SQVTM, CDR2 ANQGSEA. This CDR3 is 11 amino acids long. As DNA, the CDR3 is TGCAGCGTTGAATCCGGGAACTGGCAGTACTTC. This encodes CSVESGNWQYF.

This clonotype was picked up a small number of times. At one end the junction does not follow the germline gene, possibly because of a read error. The gene calls are TRBV24-1 and TRBJ1-3, with 7 bases matching TRBD1. Germline V gives CDR1 KGHDR, CDR2 SFDVKD. The CDR3 has 19 residues. The CDR3 sequence: CATSDPWNRGPYSENTIYF. The CDR3, as DNA: TGTGCCACCAGTGATCCATGGAACAGGGGACCGTACTCTGAAAACACCATATATTTT.

The J gene is TRBJ2-3, the V gene TRBV6-2 or TRBV6-3, with D possibly being TRBD2 (6 bases). CDR3 length equals 15 residues. The V gene lost 8 bases and the J gene lost 0 bases, with 15 bases spanning the gap. Germline V gene data show CDR1 as MNHEY and CDR2 as SVGEGT. This chain's CDR3 is CASWRGGTSTDTQYF. The DNA for the CDR3 is TGTGCCAGCTGGCGCGGCGGGACTAGCACAGATACGCAGTATTTT.

In this sample, this clonotype turned up a few times. This chain joins TRBV7-2 and TRBJ2-7, with D unclear. V was shortened by 3 bases and J by 2 bases, with 11 bases between the two germline ends. The CDR3 runs to 14 residues. Germline V gene data show CDR1 as SGHTA and CDR2 as FQGNSA. The CDR3 sequence: CASSFVAATYEQYF. The CDR3 DNA reads as TGTGCCAGCAGCTTTGTTGCTGCCACCTACGAGCAGTACTTC.

This clonotype was observed many times. The CDR3 nucleotides are TGTGCCAGCAGTTTACGGGGGGCCAACAATGAGCAGTTCTTC. Translating it yields CASSLRGANNEQFF. The rearrangement uses TRBV28 and TRBJ2-1, with D maybe TRBD2 (7 bases). This CDR3 has 14 amino acids. Germline V gives CDR1 MDHEN, CDR2 SYDVKM. V was trimmed by 2 bases and J by 5 bases, leaving 10 bases between them.

The chain couples TRBV18 to TRBJ2-1; 9 bases agree with TRBD2. Germline CDR1 reads KGHSH; CDR2 reads LQKENI. The CDR3 has 13 residues. V lost 3 bases and J lost 9; bases outside the gene matches: 3. The CDR3 protein is CASSPRREGEQFF. CDR3 DNA sequence: TGTGCCAGCTCACCCCGGCGGGAGGGTGAGCAGTTCTTC.

This clonotype was recorded at least ten times. The rearrangement joins TRBV19 to TRBJ2-1; TRBD2 is a possible D gene (6 bases). The germline V and J ends were trimmed by 8 bases and 4 bases, with 12 bases remaining between them. The CDR3 has 13 amino acids. Germline V gene sequence: CDR1 LNHDA, CDR2 SQIVND (reference sequence). In DNA form, the CDR3 reads TGTGCCAGTTCCCCGGGGGATTACAATGAGCAGTTCTTC. It encodes CASSPGDYNEQFF.

This clonotype was detected a few times. The V call is TRBV6-1, the J call TRBJ2-1, with TRBD1 matching over 7 bases. This CDR3 has 14 amino acids. V dropped 8 bases and J dropped 8; count of bases not matched to a gene: 12. The germline CDR1 and CDR2 sequences are MNHNS and SASEGT. The CDR3: CASSQQGPIDEQFF. CDR3 sequence (DNA): TGTGCCAGCTCCCAACAGGGGCCTATTGATGAGCAGTTCTTC.

This clonotype was picked up many times. The CDR3 is CSVEGTGFDGYTF. The DNA for the CDR3 is TGCAGCGTTGAAGGGACAGGGTTCGATGGCTACACCTTC. The chain links TRBV29-1 to TRBJ1-2; 8 nucleotides match TRBD1. The junction had 4 bases not matched to a gene; V was cut back by 1 base and J by 6 bases. The CDR3 is made up of 13 amino acids. Germline CDR1 is SQVTM and CDR2 is ANQGSEA.

The DNA of the CDR3 is TGTGCCAGCAGCTTAGCCCAAGATACGCAGTATTTT. As protein: CASSLAQDTQYF. The V gene is TRBV11-2, the J gene TRBJ2-3; no definite D call. The CDR3 is made up of 12 amino acids. V was shortened by 1 base and J by 5 bases, with 4 bases between the two germline ends. From germline, CDR1 is SGHAT and CDR2 FQNNGV.

This clonotype has at least ten counts. The chain combines TRBV13 with TRBJ2-7, with D uncertain. The CDR3 sequence is 12 residues long. Germline CDR1 is PRHDT and CDR2 is FYEKMQ (reference sequence). Trimming took off 3 bases at V and 6 bases at J, with 9 bases between the two ends. The CDR3 coding sequence is TGTGCCAGCAGCTTTCACGTCGGCGAGCAGTACTTC. Its protein is CASSFHVGEQYF.

The chain links TRBV7-2 to TRBJ2-3; 13 bases align to TRBD2. The V segment lost 5 bases and the J segment 2 bases; nucleotides outside the gene matches: 7. From germline, CDR1 is SGHTA and CDR2 FQGNSA. CDR3 length: 17 amino acids. The CDR3 DNA reads as TGTGCCAGCAGCCAAAGGGGACTAGCGGGGTCCACAGATACGCAGTATTTT. Protein sequence: CASSQRGLAGSTDTQYF.

V usage is TRBV6-5 and J usage is TRBJ2-1; 9 bases are shared with TRBD1. The CDR3 extends over 14 amino acids. Germline V gene sequence: CDR1 MNHEY, CDR2 SVGAGI. Trimming removed 6 bases from V and 7 bases from J; junction bases left unmatched: 7. CDR3 amino acids: CASRLGQGGNEQFF. CDR3 nucleotides: TGTGCCAGCAGACTGGGACAGGGTGGGAATGAGCAGTTCTTC.

This chain joins TRBV6-6 and TRBJ2-3, with 8 bases matching TRBD2. The CDR3 is 15 amino acids. CDR1 is MNHNY and CDR2 is SVGAGI in the germline V gene (reference sequence). The trim removed 5 bases at V and 3 bases at J, leaving 7 bases unmatched. CDR3 nucleotides: TGTGCCAGCAGTCAAGGAGCGGGAGTGACAGATACGCAGTATTTT. Amino acid sequence: CASSQGAGVTDTQYF.

In its sample, this clonotype was seen a few times. The gene calls are TRBV7-2 and TRBJ1-1, with D unclear. Germline V gene lookup returns CDR1 SGHTA and CDR2 FQGNSA. The length of the CDR3 is 14 residues. With 1 base removed from V and 2 bases from J, the gap between germline ends came to 8 bases. The CDR3 region has the DNA TGTGCCAGCAGCTTAGGGATATCTAACACTGAAGCTTTCTTT. It encodes CASSLGISNTEAFF.